Following are 22 T cell receptor beta chains from one sample sequenced in a study of shared clonotypes between healthy human individuals. CD45RO-negative, CCR7-positively selected cells formed the naive CD8 fraction, excluding terminally differentiated effector memory CD45RA+ cells. Sequenced by immunoSEQ multiplex PCR; TCRdb stores in-frame clones only, minus some. The repertoire holds 760,000 or so clones, with 95% to 97% as singletons. The sequencing input was naive CD8+ T cells sorted from blood. All receptors derive from a man aged 30 to 45 in good health.

This chain links TRBV4-1 with TRBJ1-5, with a possible D match to TRBD1 (5 bases). Deletions cut 0 bases from V and 0 bases from J, with 9 bases between. The germline V gene has CDR1 MGHRA and CDR2 YSYEKL. This CDR3 comprises 16 residues. The CDR3 sequence is CASSQEPGTSNQPQHF. The CDR3 DNA is TGCGCCAGCAGCCAAGAACCAGGGACTAGCAATCAGCCCCAGCATTTT.

A single count supports this clone. The chain uses TRBV28 and TRBJ2-7, with 8 bases that match TRBD2. This CDR3 contains 14 residues. CDR1 MDHEN and CDR2 SYDVKM come from the germline V gene. The V segment lost 3 bases and the J segment 6 bases; nucleotides outside the gene matches: 7. Here the CDR3 DNA reads TGTGCCAGCAGTTTCCGGACTAGCCCTAGCGAGCAGTACTTC. Translation gives CASSFRTSPSEQYF.

This clone has only one observation. This chain uses TRBV15 with TRBJ1-3; TRBD1 agrees at 9 bases. With V trimmed by 5 bases and J by 4 bases, 6 bases remained unmatched. The germline CDR1 and CDR2 sequences are LNHNV and YYDKDF (reference sequence). CDR3 length equals 15 residues. The chain's CDR3 is CATSPGQGTGNTIYF. The CDR3 DNA sequence: TGTGCCACCAGCCCGGGACAGGGCACCGGAAACACCATATATTTT. The full variable domain, in which reference TRBV15 and TRBJ1-3 provide the parts outside the CDR3, is DAMVIQNPRYQVTQFGKPVTLSCSQTLNHNVMYWYQQKSSQAPKLLFHYYDKDFNNEADTPDNFQSRRPNTSFCFLDIRSPGLGDTAMYLCATSPGQGTGNTIYFGEGSWLTVV.

The chain carries TRBV9 and TRBJ2-7; the D gene is possibly TRBD1 (5 bases). Trimming shortened V by 3 bases and J by 0 bases, and 10 bases separated the two germline ends. The CDR3 extends over 14 amino acids. Germline V gene lookup returns CDR1 SGDLS and CDR2 YYNGEE. The CDR3 nucleotides read TGTGCCAGCAGCGCTTTAGACAGCTCCTACGAGCAGTACTTC. It encodes CASSALDSSYEQYF.

The rearrangement uses TRBV11-2 and TRBJ2-3; D tentatively fits TRBD1 or TRBD2 (5 bases each). Trimming cost V 0 bases and J 7 bases, with 20 bases left between them. The CDR3 contains 17 residues. Germline V gene data show CDR1 as SGHAT and CDR2 as FQNNGV. The CDR3 nucleotides read TGTGCCAGCAGCTTAGATCGGGTAGTCGGGGCTATATATACGCAGTATTTT. As protein: CASSLDRVVGAIYTQYF.

The chain combines TRBV27 with TRBJ2-7; 9 bases are a match to TRBD2. The CDR3 runs 14 residues. Germline CDR1 MNHEY, CDR2 SMNVEV (reference sequence). J lost 0 bases, V lost 6 bases, and 3 bases had no gene match. For the CDR3, the DNA is TGTGCCAGCAGCAGGACTAGCGACTCCTACGAGCAGTACTTC. It is translated as CASSRTSDSYEQYF.

The gene calls are TRBV7-9 and TRBJ2-1, with 13 bases lining up with TRBD2. The CDR3 totals 15 residues. Germline V CDR1 and CDR2: SEHNR, FQNEAQ (reference sequence). Losses at the gene ends were 5 bases for V and 9 bases for J; bases not matched to a gene: 7. The CDR3 loop is CASSPGLAGAGEQFF. In DNA form, the CDR3 reads TGTGCCAGCAGCCCAGGACTAGCGGGAGCGGGTGAGCAGTTCTTC.

The chain is built from TRBV27 and TRBJ2-1, with 10 bases aligning to TRBD2. J was trimmed by 7 bases and V by 3 bases; bases with no gene match: 6. Germline V CDR1 and CDR2: MNHEY, SMNVEV (reference sequence). The CDR3 spans 15 residues. DNA of the CDR3: TGTGCCAGCAGTTTTTATTCGGGACTAGCGAATGAGCAGTTCTTC. It encodes CASSFYSGLANEQFF.

V usage is TRBV19 and J usage is TRBJ2-7; TRBD2 might be the D (5 bases). The CDR3 consists of 17 residues. The germline V gene has CDR1 LNHDA and CDR2 SQIVND (reference sequence). V gave up 5 bases and J gave up 3 bases, with 23 bases separating them. CDR3 in DNA: TGTGCCAGTAGTGGCCGACTTTCGGAGGCCGGCTACTACGAGCAGTACTTC. Translated: CASSGRLSEAGYYEQYF. Using reference TRBV19 and TRBJ2-7 for the parts outside the CDR3, the full variable domain is DGGITQSPKYLFRKEGQNVTLSCEQNLNHDAMYWYRQDPGQGLRLIYYSQIVNDFQKGDIAEGYSVSREKKESFPLTVTSAQKNPTAFYLCASSGRLSEAGYYEQYFGPGTRLTVT.

The V gene is TRBV19, the J gene TRBJ2-7; tentatively, D is TRBD1 (6 bases). V gave up 4 bases and J gave up 0 bases, with 16 bases separating them. This CDR3 region has 16 residues. Germline values: CDR1 LNHDA, CDR2 SQIVND (reference sequence). The CDR3 coding sequence is TGTGCCAGTAGTACACTATCAGGGGTAAGCTCCTACGAGCAGTACTTC. It specifies CASSTLSGVSSYEQYF.

The V and J genes are TRBV29-1 and TRBJ2-1; D uncertain. The CDR3 consists of 12 residues. Germline lookup yields CDR1 SQVTM and CDR2 ANQGSEA. Trimming took off 3 bases at V and 6 bases at J, with 9 bases between the two ends. CDR3 DNA sequence: TGCAGCGTTGATCCTCTTGGCAATGAGCAGTTCTTC. It is translated as CSVDPLGNEQFF.

The J gene is TRBJ1-4, the V gene TRBV7-9; D remains ambiguous. Per the germline V gene, CDR1 is SEHNR and CDR2 is FQNEAQ (reference sequence). The V end lost 1 base, the J end lost 5 bases, and 2 bases lay between the germline ends. The CDR3 extends over 12 amino acids. The CDR3, as DNA: TGTGCCAGCAGCTTAGAGAATGAAAAACTGTTTTTT. It codes for CASSLENEKLFF.

This clone was seen a single time. This sequence joins TRBV7-9 and TRBJ2-7; the D gene is possibly TRBD1 (6 bases). V was shortened by 5 bases and J by 1 base, with 12 bases between the two germline ends. The CDR3 has 14 residues. CDR1 SEHNR and CDR2 FQNEAQ come from the germline V gene (reference sequence). The CDR3 loop reads CASSGGTRSYEQYF. The CDR3 DNA sequence: TGTGCCAGCAGCGGTGGGACACGATCCTACGAGCAGTACTTC.

This rearrangement joins TRBV10-3 to TRBJ1-2; TRBD1 agrees at 9 bases. The CDR3 spans 13 residues. Germline CDR1 ENHRY, CDR2 SYGVKD. V trimming: 4 bases; J trimming: 6 bases; junction bases outside the gene matches: 3. CDR3 sequence: CAISAGQGDGYTF. The DNA of the CDR3 is TGTGCCATCAGTGCGGGACAGGGAGATGGCTACACCTTC.

V usage is TRBV10-1 and J usage is TRBJ1-1; D remains ambiguous. Trimming removed 5 bases at V and 4 bases at J, with 11 bases between. The germline CDR1 and CDR2 sequences are WNHNN and SYGVQD (reference sequence). The CDR3 has 13 amino acids. DNA for the CDR3: TGCGCCAGCAGTCTCGGATCGGGCACTGAAGCTTTCTTT. This translates into CASSLGSGTEAFF.

The chain joins TRBV2 to TRBJ1-5; tentative D call: TRBD1 (5 bases). CDR1 is SNHLY and CDR2 is FYNNEI in the germline V gene. This CDR3 comprises 13 residues. Trimming took 10 bases from V and 7 from J, leaving 17 bases between them. CDR3 sequence: CAISLGRGQPQHF. CDR3 nucleotide sequence: TGTGCCATCTCCCTGGGGCGGGGCCAGCCCCAGCATTTT. Filled out from reference TRBV2 and TRBJ1-5, the complete variable domain reads EPEVTQTPSHQVTQMGQEVILRCVPISNHLYFYWYRQILGQKVEFLVSFYNNEISEKSEIFDDQFSVERPDGSNFTLKIRSTKLEDSAMYFCAISLGRGQPQHFGDGTRLSIL.

V and J are TRBV7-9 and TRBJ2-7; TRBD2 agrees at 7 bases. Germline CDR1 SEHNR, CDR2 FQNEAQ (reference sequence). This CDR3 comprises 15 residues. The ends lost 5 bases at V and 4 bases at J; junction bases unmatched: 11. DNA for the CDR3: TGTGCCAGCAGCCCGGGTTATGGTAGCGGGTACGAGCAGTACTTC. As protein: CASSPGYGSGYEQYF. Combining the CDR3 with reference TRBV7-9 and TRBJ2-7 gives the whole variable domain DTGVSQNPRHKITKRGQNVTFRCDPISEHNRLYWYRQTLGQGPEFLTYFQNEAQLEKSRLLSDRFSAERPKGSFSTLEIQRTEQGDSAMYLCASSPGYGSGYEQYFGPGTRLTVT.

V is TRBV13 and J is TRBJ1-3; no definite D call. Germline CDR1 and CDR2: PRHDT and FYEKMQ (reference sequence). V was pared by 4 bases and J by 0 bases, with 7 bases between. This CDR3 is 14 amino acids long. CDR3 amino acids: CASSSTSSGNTIYF. The CDR3 DNA sequence: TGTGCCAGCAGCTCTACTTCCTCTGGAAACACCATATATTTT.

In DNA form, the CDR3 reads TGTGCCAGCAGCCAGGCGACCGGGACTAGCACAGATACGCAGTATTTT. Encoded protein: CASSQATGTSTDTQYF. The chain has TRBV4-2 and TRBJ2-3, with D maybe TRBD2 (6 bases). Germline CDR1 reads LGHNA; CDR2 reads YNFKEQ. With 3 bases removed from V and 0 bases from J, the gap between germline ends came to 13 bases. This CDR3 region has 16 residues.

As to this clone: In the same sample, other DNA sequences code for this CDR3. This rearrangement joins TRBV11-2 to TRBJ2-5; TRBD2 matches 7 bases. V shed 1 base, J shed 5 bases, and the junction held 4 bases outside the gene matches. The germline V gene encodes CDR1 SGHAT and CDR2 FQNNGV. The CDR3 is 14 residues long. In DNA form, the CDR3 reads TGTGCCAGCAGCTTAGGAGCGGGATTGGAGACCCAGTACTTC. Its translation is CASSLGAGLETQYF.

The chain links TRBV29-1 to TRBJ1-5; no firm D call. Per the germline V gene, CDR1 is SQVTM and CDR2 is ANQGSEA. Trimming cost V 6 bases and J 9 bases, with 18 bases left between them. This CDR3 is built from 13 residues. The DNA of the CDR3 is TGCAGCGTCACGGCGGCAGGCACCGGGCCCCAGCATTTT. This gives the protein CSVTAAGTGPQHF.

This clone occurred once. This chain uses TRBV5-1 with TRBJ1-5; D might be TRBD1 (5 bases). The CDR3 extends over 15 amino acids. Per the germline V gene, CDR1 is SGHRS and CDR2 is YFSETQ. The V end lost 4 bases, the J end lost 1 base, and 12 bases lay between the germline ends. The CDR3 DNA reads TGCGCCAGCAGCATCCAACCAGGGAGCAATCAGCCCCAGCATTTT. Translated, it gives CASSIQPGSNQPQHF.